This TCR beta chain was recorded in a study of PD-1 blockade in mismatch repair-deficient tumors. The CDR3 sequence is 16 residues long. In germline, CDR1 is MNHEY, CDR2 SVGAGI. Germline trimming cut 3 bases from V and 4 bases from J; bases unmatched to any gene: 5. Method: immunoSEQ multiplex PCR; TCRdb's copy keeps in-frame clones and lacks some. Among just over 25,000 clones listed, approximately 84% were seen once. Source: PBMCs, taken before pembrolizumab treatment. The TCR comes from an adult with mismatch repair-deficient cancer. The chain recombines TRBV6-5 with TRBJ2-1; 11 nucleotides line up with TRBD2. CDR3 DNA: TGTGCCAGCAGTTATGCTAGCGGGGGGAAGTACAATGAGCAGTTCTTC. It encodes CASSYASGGKYNEQFF.